The source of this T cell receptor (beta chain) is a study of blood T cell repertoires in COVID-19. Study information: Collection of acute and convalescent COVID-19 samples took place in the United States, Italy and Spain. In each case, the material was cDNA or gDNA derived from T cells, B-cell-depleted T cells, or PBMCs.

This clone occurred a few times. Authors' methods: Reference gene primer amplification in the assay estimated nucleated cell counts. Assay used: immunoSEQ multiplex PCR; TCRdb lists only in-frame clones, some missing. The V and J calls and the clone size are those of that table, but D and trimming were determined from the DNA. Here the sample spans approximately 65,000 clones, 70% to 90% being singletons. The germline CDR1 and CDR2 sequences are LNHDA and SQIVND (reference sequence). V lost 7 bases and J lost 2, with 17 bases in between. This CDR3 has 15 residues. The gene calls are TRBV19 and TRBJ1-2; D unresolved. This receptor was identified in a middle-aged man with acute or convalescent COVID-19. The sample was peripheral blood. In DNA, the CDR3 is TGTGCCAGTACCCAGACCCGGGGAGACAACTATGGCTACACCTTC. It codes for CASTQTRGDNYGYTF.